This paragraph covers one TCR beta chain sequence. Its antigen is currently unknown. This sample also contains other DNA sequences that code for the same CDR3. These data originate in a study of shared clonotypes between healthy human individuals. Only Caucasian adults living in Nashville, Tennessee made up the donor group. Without sorting, samples used some 84 million PBMCs for genomic DNA. Study-wide results and caveats: Sequencing depth was a factor that was expected to affect clonotype sharing among donors.

The germline V gene encodes CDR1 SGHRS and CDR2 YFSETQ. CDR3 length: 11 amino acids. The germline V and J ends were trimmed by 1 base and 7 bases, with 6 bases remaining between them. Across several immunoSEQ plates, the genomic DNA of each subset was split evenly. Clones were sequenced by immunoSEQ multiplex PCR, and TCRdb holds only the in-frame ones, with some missing. The table records roughly 490,000 clones, 79% of them present only once. Sequencing used PBMCs. The receptor comes from a woman aged 40 to 50 in good health. Some clones in this sample may be carry-over from other donors' samples. This chain uses TRBV5-1 with TRBJ2-7, with a weak D call TRBD2 (5 bases). CDR3 protein: CASSLRGEQYF. As DNA, the CDR3 is TGCGCCAGCAGCTTGCGGGGTGAGCAGTACTTC.